Included here is one T cell receptor (beta chain) sequence, with context. The antigen remains unidentified. Clones were read by immunoSEQ multiplex PCR, and TCRdb kept only the in-frame ones, dropping some. The sample holds 95,000 to 150,000 clones, more than 85% seen once. The data derive from a study of T cell responses to AZD1222 COVID-19 vaccine. Broader study findings: Among the donors, most were white British and more were female, and clonal diversity was possibly underestimated.

The CDR3 has 13 amino acids. Trimming stripped 7 bases from V and 2 bases from J, with 8 bases between. Germline V gene data show CDR1 as KGHDR and CDR2 as SFDVKD. The V gene is TRBV24-1, the J gene TRBJ1-5; D gene unclear. The source is an adult in good health. Sequencing used peripheral blood, obtained on day 0 of AZD1222 vaccination. CDR3 residues: CATSTLGNQPQHF. The CDR3 DNA reads as TGTGCCACCAGCACTCTAGGCAATCAGCCCCAGCATTTT.